In this sample, the clone carrying this T cell receptor (beta chain) turned up many times. Its antigen is as yet unknown. This sample is part of a study of neurological immune-mediated disorders. General study results and limits: Across subjects, no CDR3 amino acid sequence appeared in expanded clones of more than one subject, a finding that suggested private repertoires in all groups.

TCRdb independently ran MiXCR on the 5' RACE reads; one entry per CDR3 protein. This table has around 70,000 distinct CDR3 sequences, more than 3% appearing once. Material: PBMCs. The receptor was isolated from a woman in her fifties or sixties with multiple sclerosis.

CDR3 loop: CASSRGGTGGTGELFF. The DNA for the CDR3 is TGTGCCAGCAGCCGAGGGGGGACAGGGGGCACCGGGGAGCTGTTTTTT. The rearrangement joins TRBV7-2 to TRBJ2-2, with 11 nucleotides matching TRBD1. CDR3 length equals 16 residues. V was clipped by 5 bases and J by 4 bases; unmatched bases: 6. Germline V gives CDR1 SGHTA, CDR2 FQGNSA.